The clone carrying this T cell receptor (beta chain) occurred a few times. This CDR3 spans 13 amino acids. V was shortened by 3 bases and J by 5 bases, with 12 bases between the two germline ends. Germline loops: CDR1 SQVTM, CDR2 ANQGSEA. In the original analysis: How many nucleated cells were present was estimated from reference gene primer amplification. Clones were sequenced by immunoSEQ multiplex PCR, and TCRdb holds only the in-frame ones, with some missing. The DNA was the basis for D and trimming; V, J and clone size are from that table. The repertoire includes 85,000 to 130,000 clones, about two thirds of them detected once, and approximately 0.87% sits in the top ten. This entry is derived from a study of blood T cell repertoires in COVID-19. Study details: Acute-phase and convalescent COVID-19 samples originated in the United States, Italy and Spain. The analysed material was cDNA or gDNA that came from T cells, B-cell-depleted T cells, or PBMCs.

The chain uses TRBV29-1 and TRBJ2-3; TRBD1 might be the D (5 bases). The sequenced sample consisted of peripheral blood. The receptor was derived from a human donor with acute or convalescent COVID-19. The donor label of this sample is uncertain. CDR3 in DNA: TGCAGCGTTGAGGGGCAGGGAAGAGATACGCAGTATTTT. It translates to CSVEGQGRDTQYF.